This T cell receptor beta chain is drawn from a study of regulatory T cells in long-lasting Graves disease. Relying on iRepertoire HTBI primers and Arm-PCR of CDR3 regions, the team built TCR beta libraries. TCRdb reprocessed the multiplex PCR reads with MiXCR, giving one entry per CDR3 protein. The table lists just over 600,000 distinct CDR3 sequences, 15% to 20% of them singletons. Trimming shortened V by 3 bases and J by 9 bases, and 11 bases separated the two germline ends. The CDR3 consists of 13 residues. CDR1 KGHDR and CDR2 SFDVKD come from the germline V gene. The time point was: newly diagnosed GD, antithyroid drugs for less than 3 months. The TCR library was made from RNA that had been extracted from PBMCs in TRIzol. Ten or more counts support this clonotype. This sample also belongs to another study, concerning T cells in Graves' hyperthyroidism and ophthalmopathy. That work states: Clinical symptoms, serum thyroxine and TRAb, thyroid ultrasound and orbital computed tomography were used for the diagnoses.

Material: peripheral blood mononuclear cells (PBMCs), obtained at new diagnosis, from a patient treated with antithyroid drugs. V gene TRBV24-1 combines with J gene TRBJ2-1; unclear D gene. The sequence came from a woman in her 30s with Graves disease. CDR3 in DNA: TGTGCCACCAGTGATGCGCTAGTGGCTGAGCAGTTCTTC. Amino acids: CATSDALVAEQFF.